What follows are 29 T cell receptor beta chains derived from one specimen sequenced in a study of T cells in Graves' hyperthyroidism and ophthalmopathy. TCR beta CDR3 regions were amplified from RNA transcripts. In the first-round RT-PCR of the TCR CDR3, the HTBI primer set was used. Each CDR3 protein is one row after TCRdb ran MiXCR on the multiplex PCR reads. This table has about 360,000 distinct CDR3 sequences, roughly 14% appearing once. What was sequenced was blood. These receptors all stem from a man in his thirties or forties with Graves' hyperthyroidism that later progressed to Graves' ophthalmopathy.

This clonotype was recorded a few times. This rearrangement joins TRBV20-1 to TRBJ2-2; 9 nucleotides align to TRBD1. Germline-derived CDR1 and CDR2 are DFQATT and SNEGSKA (reference sequence). The CDR3 totals 14 residues. Trimming cost V 6 bases and J 8 bases; bases outside gene matches: 10. Written as DNA, the CDR3 is TGCAGTGCCCAATACAGGGGGCGGACGGGGGAGCTGTTTTTT. The encoded protein is CSAQYRGRTGELFF.

In its sample, this clonotype was seen many times. V and J are TRBV29-1 and TRBJ2-4; 10 bases align to TRBD2. Germline CDR1 reads SQVTM; CDR2 reads ANQGSEA. The V segment lost 6 bases and the J segment 9 bases; nucleotides outside the gene matches: 8. This CDR3 has 13 amino acids. The CDR3 sequence: CSVRTSGSSIQYF. CDR3 DNA sequence: TGCAGCGTCCGGACTAGCGGATCCTCCATTCAGTACTTC.

The genes are TRBV5-5 and TRBJ1-3; TRBD1 matches 7 bases. The CDR3 spans 14 residues. V was clipped by 4 bases and J by 4 bases; unmatched bases: 5. Germline loops: CDR1 SGHKS, CDR2 YYEKEE (reference sequence). The CDR3 nucleotides read TGTGCCAGCAGCACGGGACAGCAGGGAAACACCATATATTTT. This translates into CASSTGQQGNTIYF.

In its sample, this clonotype was seen a few times. The genes are TRBV20-1 and TRBJ2-7, with 8 bases lining up with TRBD1. CDR1 and CDR2 (germline): DFQATT, SNEGSKA (reference sequence). The CDR3 length is 14 residues. The trim removed 4 bases at V and 4 bases at J, leaving 9 bases unmatched. The CDR3 DNA reads as TGCAGTGCTAAGACGACAGGGGCGCCGTACGAGCAGTACTTC. Encoded protein: CSAKTTGAPYEQYF.

Ten or more counts support this clonotype. The J gene is TRBJ2-2, the V gene TRBV11-3; D unclear. In germline, CDR1 is SGHNT, CDR2 YENEEA. The CDR3 extends over 15 amino acids. Trimming shortened V by 1 base and J by 6 bases, and 12 bases separated the two germline ends. The CDR3 region is CASSLARSGAGELFF. The CDR3 DNA follows: TGTGCCAGCAGCTTAGCACGGAGTGGCGCCGGGGAGCTGTTTTTT. The whole variable domain, remainder taken from reference TRBV11-3 and TRBJ2-2, is EAGVVQSPRYKIIEKKQPVAFWCNPISGHNTLYWYLQNLGQGPELLIRYENEEAVDDSQLPKDRFSAERLKGVDSTLKIQPAELGDSAVYLCASSLARSGAGELFFGEGSRLTVL.

This clonotype has a count of ten or more. This chain uses TRBV12-5 with TRBJ1-2; TRBD1 matches at 9 bases. This CDR3 spans 18 amino acids. The junction had 10 bases not matched to a gene; V was cut back by 0 bases and J by 2 bases. Germline CDR1 reads LGHNT; CDR2 reads FRNRAP. The CDR3 loop reads CASGLVPPGGTGNYGYTF. For the CDR3, the DNA is TGTGCTAGTGGTTTGGTACCTCCGGGGGGGACAGGGAACTATGGCTACACCTTC.

This clonotype was recorded many times. The chain links TRBV12-5 to TRBJ1-3; possibly TRBD1 for D (6 bases). Trimming stripped 7 bases from V and 0 bases from J, with 13 bases between. CDR1 and CDR2 (germline): LGHNT, FRNRAP. CDR3 size: 15 residues. CDR3 DNA sequence: TGTGCTAGTGCCCTGACAGGAATCTCTGGAAACACCATATATTTT. Protein sequence: CASALTGISGNTIYF.

This clonotype was counted between two and nine times. This sequence joins TRBV2 and TRBJ1-2; 7 bases align to TRBD1. Germline V CDR1 and CDR2: SNHLY, FYNNEI. There are 14 residues in the CDR3. With V trimmed by 7 bases and J by 5 bases, 10 bases remained unmatched. This CDR3 reads CASTQGGGWYGYTF. The CDR3 bases are TGTGCCAGCACCCAGGGGGGGGGCTGGTATGGCTACACCTTC.

This clonotype has just a few counts. V gene TRBV19 combines with J gene TRBJ1-5; D call uncertain. This CDR3 has 14 amino acids. Trimming pared 0 bases from V and 4 bases from J, leaving 7 bases between. Germline V gene data show CDR1 as LNHDA and CDR2 as SQIVND (reference sequence). The CDR3 sequence is CASSIEGWNQPQHF. CDR3 nucleotide sequence: TGTGCCAGTAGTATAGAGGGGTGGAATCAGCCCCAGCATTTT.

At least ten counts were recorded for this clonotype. At one of its ends the junction is not consistent with the germline gene, which may arise from a read error. The genes are TRBV7-9 and TRBJ1-4, with D possibly being TRBD1 (5 bases). This CDR3 is built from 17 residues. Germline CDR1 SEHNR, CDR2 FQNEAQ (reference sequence). The CDR3 loop is CASSSGEQGLAHEQLFF. CDR3 nucleotides: TGTGCCAGCAGCTCCGGGGAGCAGGGCTTGGCCCATGAACAACTGTTTTTT.

A note on this clonotype: Given a much more abundant clone one base away, this may be a read error. The genes are TRBV7-2 and TRBJ2-1; maybe TRBD2 (5 bases). The germline gives CDR1 SGHTA, CDR2 FQGNSA. The CDR3 has 16 residues. CDR3 sequence: CASSLARVKSHNEKFF. The DNA of the CDR3 is TGTGCCAGCAGCTTAGCGCGGGTTAAATCCCACAATGAGAAGTTCTTC.

This clonotype was recorded at least ten times. The chain links TRBV19 to TRBJ1-5; D may be TRBD1 (6 bases). V lost 8 bases to trimming and J lost 3 bases, with 17 bases between them. The CDR3 has 15 amino acids. Germline CDR1 is LNHDA and CDR2 is SQIVND (reference sequence). For the CDR3, the DNA is TGTGCCAGTCGATTAAAACAGGGAATCAATCAGCCCCAGCATTTT. This codes for CASRLKQGINQPQHF.

This clonotype was detected many times. The chain combines TRBV6-1 with TRBJ1-4; 9 bases line up with TRBD1. This CDR3 contains 15 residues. Germline V CDR1 and CDR2: MNHNS, SASEGT. V gave up 5 bases and J gave up 7 bases; unmatched junction bases: 8. For the CDR3, the DNA is TGTGCCAGCAGTTGGGCCGGGACAGGGAGTGAAAAACTGTTTTTT. This codes for CASSWAGTGSEKLFF.

This clonotype was recorded at least ten times. The DNA of the CDR3 is TGTGCCAGCAGTGAAGGGGGCGCTTACGAAAAACTGTTTTTT. Translating gives CASSEGGAYEKLFF. This chain uses TRBV6-1 with TRBJ1-4; a possible D gene is TRBD1 (5 bases). Looked up from germline, CDR1 is MNHNS and CDR2 is SASEGT. The CDR3 has 14 amino acids. V was trimmed by 1 base and J by 8 bases, leaving 11 bases between them.

This clonotype was seen at least ten times. The rearrangement joins TRBV12-3 or TRBV12-4 to TRBJ1-5, with D unresolved. Trimming stripped 3 bases from V and 5 bases from J, with 11 bases between. This CDR3 is 14 amino acids long. The CDR3 nucleotides are TGTGCCAGCAGTTTCGACGGGGTTTATCAGCCCCAGCATTTT. It is translated as CASSFDGVYQPQHF.

This clonotype was counted many times. This chain links TRBV12-3 or TRBV12-4 with TRBJ1-6, with D perhaps TRBD1 (5 bases). The CDR3 is 13 residues long. Trimming removed 3 bases at V and 13 bases at J, with 13 bases between. CDR3 bases: TGTGCCAGCAGTTTGGGGACCTATGATCCCCTCCACTTT. The encoded protein is CASSLGTYDPLHF.

Here the CDR3 reads CASSLTLAGGGDIQYF. The CDR3 coding sequence is TGTGCCAGCAGTTTAACACTAGCGGGGGGGGGGGACATTCAGTACTTC. The V gene is TRBV27, the J gene TRBJ2-4; TRBD2 matches 13 bases. CDR1 and CDR2 (germline): MNHEY, SMNVEV (reference sequence). V lost 2 bases and J lost 8; bases outside the gene matches: 6. The CDR3 is 16 amino acids.

This clonotype was seen repeatedly, ten times or more. CDR3 in DNA: TGTGCCAGCAGTTCCCCCGCGGGGGGCTCCTACAATGAGCAGTTCTTC. It specifies CASSSPAGGSYNEQFF. V gene TRBV28 combines with J gene TRBJ2-1; 8 bases map to TRBD2. Germline CDR1 reads MDHEN; CDR2 reads SYDVKM. CDR3 size: 16 residues. Losses at the gene ends were 4 bases for V and 0 bases for J; bases not matched to a gene: 5.

This clonotype was counted at least ten times. The CDR3 region is CASSPPDYYGYTF. The DNA of the CDR3 is TGTGCCAGCTCACCGCCGGATTACTATGGCTACACCTTC. The chain joins TRBV18 to TRBJ1-2; D is unresolved. This CDR3 contains 13 residues. The germline gives CDR1 KGHSH, CDR2 LQKENI. Trimming pared 3 bases from V and 3 bases from J, leaving 8 bases between.

This clonotype has ten or more counts. The rearrangement uses TRBV28 and TRBJ2-3, with 13 bases identical to TRBD2. The V and J ends lost 3 bases and 4 bases, in that order; junction bases with no gene match: 7. This CDR3 has 17 amino acids. From germline, CDR1 is MDHEN and CDR2 SYDVKM. Written as DNA, the CDR3 is TGTGCCAGCAGTTTTCCCGGACTAGCGGGGGCCTCAGATACGCAGTATTTT. Residues: CASSFPGLAGASDTQYF.

This clonotype appeared many times. Here the CDR3 DNA reads TGTGCCAGCAGCTTGGCCGGCGGGGGGATACCCTACGAGCAGTACTTC. It translates to CASSLAGGGIPYEQYF. The chain uses TRBV11-2 and TRBJ2-7; 8 bases map to TRBD2. The CDR3 consists of 16 residues. The junction had 9 bases not matched to a gene; V was cut back by 3 bases and J by 2 bases. The V gene's germline CDR1 is SGHAT and CDR2 FQNNGV.

This clonotype was seen many times. This chain connects TRBV7-6 to TRBJ1-1; 7 bases map to TRBD1. Germline assignment: CDR1 SGHVS and CDR2 FNYEAQ. Unmatched junction bases numbered 19, after V lost 5 bases and J lost 7 bases. There are 17 residues in the CDR3. CDR3 nucleotide sequence: TGTGCCAGCAGCACGAATGACAGGGTTGGGTTTCCCGATGAAGCTTTCTTT. This gives the protein CASSTNDRVGFPDEAFF. The full variable domain, completed using reference TRBV7-6 and TRBJ1-1, is GAGVSQSPRYKVTKRGQDVALRCDPISGHVSLYWYRQALGQGPEFLTYFNYEAQQDKSGLPNDRFSAERPEGSISTLTIQRTEQRDSAMYRCASSTNDRVGFPDEAFFGQGTRLTVV.

Comment on this clonotype: A much larger clone differs from this one at a single base, so this may be a read error. This chain connects TRBV3-1 to TRBJ1-2; TRBD1 matches at 7 bases. The V gene's germline CDR1 is LGHDT and CDR2 YNNKEL (reference sequence). The CDR3 extends over 15 amino acids. V was clipped by 4 bases and J by 4 bases; unmatched bases: 9. The CDR3 nucleotides read TGTGCCAGCAGCCTCCCTCGACAGGGAGGCTATGGCTACACCTTC. This sequence encodes CASSLPRQGGYGYTF. The entire variable domain, with the rest obtained from reference TRBV3-1 and TRBJ1-2, is as follows: DTAVSQTPKYLVTQMGNDKSIKCEQNLGHDTMYWYKQDSKKFLKIMFSYNNKELIINETVPNRFSPKSPDKAHLNLHINSLELGDSAVYFCASSLPRQGGYGYTFGSGTRLTVV.

To note about this clonotype: At one of its ends the junction is not consistent with the germline gene, which may arise from a read error. The V call is TRBV3-1, the J call TRBJ2-7, with TRBD1 matching over 7 bases. From germline, CDR1 is LGHDT and CDR2 YNNKEL (reference sequence). CDR3 length equals 14 residues. CDR3 in amino acids: CASSQETGLREQHF. The CDR3 bases are TGTGCCAGCAGCCAAGAGACAGGGCTGAGGGAGCAGCACTTC.

At least ten counts were recorded for this clonotype. V and J are TRBV12-5 and TRBJ2-3; D is perhaps TRBD2 (6 bases). CDR3 length: 15 amino acids. Trimming took off 6 bases at V and 4 bases at J, with 17 bases between the two ends. The germline V gene encodes CDR1 LGHNT and CDR2 FRNRAP. CDR3 amino acids: CASGLGLHAPDTQYF. The CDR3 coding sequence is TGTGCTAGTGGGCTGGGACTGCATGCCCCAGATACGCAGTATTTT.

This clonotype was observed at least ten times. V gene TRBV20-1 combines with J gene TRBJ2-7; 15 positions agree with TRBD2. Germline V gives CDR1 DFQATT, CDR2 SNEGSKA (reference sequence). The CDR3 runs to 15 residues. After removal of 7 bases from V and 5 bases from J, the junction contained 9 bases not matched to a gene. CDR3 in amino acids: CSGTSGGARGNEQYF. The CDR3 nucleotides are TGCAGTGGGACTAGCGGGGGGGCCAGGGGAAACGAGCAGTACTTC.

This clonotype was seen ten or more times. This chain uses TRBV11-3 with TRBJ2-1; D may be TRBD1 or TRBD2 (5 bases each). Trimming pared 4 bases from V and 0 bases from J, leaving 13 bases between. Germline V gene data show CDR1 as SGHNT and CDR2 as YENEEA. The CDR3 loop spans 16 amino acids. The CDR3 protein is CASSWGSLLSYNEQFF. CDR3 nucleotides: TGTGCCAGCAGCTGGGGGTCTCTACTCTCCTACAATGAGCAGTTCTTC.

The chain carries TRBV28 and TRBJ1-6; D is possibly TRBD1 (5 bases). Germline CDR1 and CDR2: MDHEN and SYDVKM. The CDR3 spans 15 residues. V was trimmed by 4 bases and J by 7 bases, leaving 14 bases between them. The CDR3 loop reads CASSSGSGGNSPLHF. In DNA form, the CDR3 reads TGTGCCAGCAGTTCCGGGAGTGGGGGAAATTCACCCCTCCACTTT.

This clonotype was detected only a few times. Given a much more abundant clone one base away, this may be a read error. The chain combines TRBV7-9 with TRBJ2-7, with unresolved D. The germline CDR1 and CDR2 sequences are SEHNR and FQNEAQ (reference sequence). Deletions cut 5 bases from V and 3 bases from J, with 8 bases between. The length of the CDR3 is 12 residues. The CDR3, as DNA: TGTGCCAGCAGCCCCCACAGCTACGAGCAGTACTTC. Amino acids: CASSPHSYEQYF. Complete variable domain (other parts from reference TRBV7-9 and TRBJ2-7): DTGVSQNPRHKITKRGQNVTFRCDPISEHNRLYWYRQTLGQGPEFLTYFQNEAQLEKSRLLSDRFSAERPKGSFSTLEIQRTEQGDSAMYLCASSPHSYEQYFGPGTRLTVT.